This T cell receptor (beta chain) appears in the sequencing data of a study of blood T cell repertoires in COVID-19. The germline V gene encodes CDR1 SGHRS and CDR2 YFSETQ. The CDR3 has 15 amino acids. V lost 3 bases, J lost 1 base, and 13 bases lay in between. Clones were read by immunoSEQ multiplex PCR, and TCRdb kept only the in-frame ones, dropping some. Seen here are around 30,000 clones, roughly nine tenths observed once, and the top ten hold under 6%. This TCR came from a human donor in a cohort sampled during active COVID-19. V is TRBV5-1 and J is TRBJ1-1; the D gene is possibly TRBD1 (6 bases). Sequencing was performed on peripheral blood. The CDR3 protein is CASSSDGDTNTEAFF. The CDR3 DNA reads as TGCGCCAGCAGCTCGGACGGGGACACGAACACTGAAGCTTTCTTT.